The present T cell receptor (beta chain) was sequenced within a study of regulatory T cells in long-lasting Graves disease. Arm-PCR of CDR3 regions with iRepertoire HTBI primers generated TCR beta libraries. TCRdb used MiXCR to reprocess the multiplex PCR reads, holding one entry per CDR3 protein. The table lists about 470,000 distinct CDR3 sequences, about 15% of them singletons. The time point denotes: newly diagnosed GD, antithyroid drugs for less than 3 months. From RNA extracted from PBMCs, the TCR library was made. This clonotype has at least ten counts. Its antigen is still unknown. Study results and limitations: Thyroid tissue was not studied; only peripheral blood was.

Separately, the same data were catalogued under a study of T cells in Graves' hyperthyroidism and ophthalmopathy. As that study records: The study used the HTBI primer set for a first-round RT-PCR of the TCR CDR3. From stable hyperthyroidism, ophthalmopathy was separated by a 13 V-J model.

The receptor was isolated from a woman aged 30 to 39 with Graves disease. This material consisted of peripheral blood mononuclear cells (PBMCs), taken at new diagnosis, from a patient treated with antithyroid drugs.

The CDR3 nucleotides read TGTGCCAGCAGCTTATCTCCGACGGCGGCCAGGGGTGGGGAGCTGTTTTTT. The encoded protein is CASSLSPTAARGGELFF. The chain links TRBV7-8 to TRBJ2-2; D is perhaps TRBD1 (6 bases). The CDR3 runs to 17 residues. Trimming took off 2 bases at V and 8 bases at J, with 21 bases between the two ends. In germline, CDR1 is SGHVS, CDR2 FQNEAQ.